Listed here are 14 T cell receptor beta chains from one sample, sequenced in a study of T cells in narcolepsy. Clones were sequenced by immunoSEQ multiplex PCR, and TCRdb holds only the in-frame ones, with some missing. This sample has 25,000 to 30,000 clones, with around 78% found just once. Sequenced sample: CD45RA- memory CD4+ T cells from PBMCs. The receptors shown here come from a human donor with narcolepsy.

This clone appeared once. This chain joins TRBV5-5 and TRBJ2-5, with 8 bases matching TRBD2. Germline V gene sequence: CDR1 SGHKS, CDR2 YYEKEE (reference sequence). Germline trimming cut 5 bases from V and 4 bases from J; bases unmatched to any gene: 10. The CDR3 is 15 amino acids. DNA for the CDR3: TGTGCCAGCAGTTTAGGACTAGCCGGTCCAGAGACCCAGTACTTC. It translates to CASSLGLAGPETQYF.

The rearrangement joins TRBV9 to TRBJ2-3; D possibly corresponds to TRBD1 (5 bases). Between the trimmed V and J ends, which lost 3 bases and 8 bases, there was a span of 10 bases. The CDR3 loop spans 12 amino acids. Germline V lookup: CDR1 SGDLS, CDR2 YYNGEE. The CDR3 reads CASSAFQGTQYF. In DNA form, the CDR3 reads TGTGCCAGCAGCGCCTTCCAGGGTACGCAGTATTTT.

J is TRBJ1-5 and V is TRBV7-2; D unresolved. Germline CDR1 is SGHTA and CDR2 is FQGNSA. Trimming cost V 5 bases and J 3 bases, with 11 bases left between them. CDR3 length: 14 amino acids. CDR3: CASSPGRNNQPQHF. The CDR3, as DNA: TGTGCCAGCAGCCCGGGTCGCAACAATCAGCCCCAGCATTTT.

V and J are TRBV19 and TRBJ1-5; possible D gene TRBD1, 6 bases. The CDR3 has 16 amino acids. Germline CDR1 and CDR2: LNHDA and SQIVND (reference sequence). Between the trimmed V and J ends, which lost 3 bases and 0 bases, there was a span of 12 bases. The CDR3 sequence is CASSMGTLYSNQPQHF. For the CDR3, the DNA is TGTGCCAGTAGTATGGGGACACTTTATAGCAATCAGCCCCAGCATTTT.

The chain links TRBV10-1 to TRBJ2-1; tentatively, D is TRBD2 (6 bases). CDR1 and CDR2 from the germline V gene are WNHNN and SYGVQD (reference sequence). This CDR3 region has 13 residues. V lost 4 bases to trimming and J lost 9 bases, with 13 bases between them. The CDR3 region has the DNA TGCGCCAGCAGTGGGGACTCCTCCGGTGAGCAGTTCTTC. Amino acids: CASSGDSSGEQFF.

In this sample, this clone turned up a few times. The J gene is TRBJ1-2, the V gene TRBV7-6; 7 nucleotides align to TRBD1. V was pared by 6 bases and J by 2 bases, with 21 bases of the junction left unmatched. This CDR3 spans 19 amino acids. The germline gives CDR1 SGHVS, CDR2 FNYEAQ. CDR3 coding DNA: TGTGCCAGCAGTCTCGGGAGGGGGCTGAGCGGCCCCCTCAACTATGGCTACACCTTC. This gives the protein CASSLGRGLSGPLNYGYTF.

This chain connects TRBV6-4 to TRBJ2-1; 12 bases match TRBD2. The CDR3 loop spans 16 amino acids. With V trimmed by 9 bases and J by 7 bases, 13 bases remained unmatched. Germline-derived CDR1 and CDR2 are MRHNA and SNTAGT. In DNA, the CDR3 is TGTGCCAGTTCCCAGACTAGCGGGGGTCTCGGGAATGAGCAGTTCTTC. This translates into CASSQTSGGLGNEQFF.

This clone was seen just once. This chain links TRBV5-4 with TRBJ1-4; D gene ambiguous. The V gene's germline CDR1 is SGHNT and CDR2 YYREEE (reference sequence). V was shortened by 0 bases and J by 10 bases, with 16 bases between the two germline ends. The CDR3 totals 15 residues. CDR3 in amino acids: CASSLDSGKKGKLFF. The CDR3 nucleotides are TGTGCCAGCAGCTTGGACAGTGGAAAGAAAGGAAAACTGTTTTTT.

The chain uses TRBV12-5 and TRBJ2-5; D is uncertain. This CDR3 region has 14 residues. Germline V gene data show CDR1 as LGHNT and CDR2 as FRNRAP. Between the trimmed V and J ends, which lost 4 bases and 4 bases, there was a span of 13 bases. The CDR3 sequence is CASGSIGQRETQYF. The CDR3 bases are TGTGCTAGTGGTTCTATAGGCCAGAGAGAGACCCAGTACTTC.

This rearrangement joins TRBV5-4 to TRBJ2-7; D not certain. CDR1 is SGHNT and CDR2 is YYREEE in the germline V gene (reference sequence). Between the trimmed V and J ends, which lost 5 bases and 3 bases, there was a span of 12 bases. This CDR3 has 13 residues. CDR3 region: CASSPLSFYEQYF. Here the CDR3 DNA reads TGTGCCAGCAGTCCTTTATCTTTCTACGAGCAGTACTTC.

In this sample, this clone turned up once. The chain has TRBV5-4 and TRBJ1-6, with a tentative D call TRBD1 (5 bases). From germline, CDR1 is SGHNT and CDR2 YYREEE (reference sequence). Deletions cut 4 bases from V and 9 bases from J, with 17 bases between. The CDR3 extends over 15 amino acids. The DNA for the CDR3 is TGTGCCAGCAGCCAAGTAGCAGGGTCGAGTTCACCCCTCCACTTT. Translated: CASSQVAGSSSPLHF.

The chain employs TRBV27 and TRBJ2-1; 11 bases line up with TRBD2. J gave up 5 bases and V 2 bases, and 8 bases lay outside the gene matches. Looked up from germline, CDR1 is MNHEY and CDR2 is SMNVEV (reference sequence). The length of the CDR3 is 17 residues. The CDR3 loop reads CASSLTSGGKGNNEQFF. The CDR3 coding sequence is TGTGCCAGCAGTTTAACTAGCGGGGGAAAGGGGAACAATGAGCAGTTCTTC.

The CDR3 nucleotides read TGCAGCGCTGCCAATCGACAGGGTGATGGCTACACCTTC. Amino acids: CSAANRQGDGYTF. This sequence joins TRBV29-1 and TRBJ1-2, with 7 bases identical to TRBD1. The CDR3 contains 13 residues. Germline loops: CDR1 SQVTM, CDR2 ANQGSEA. The V segment lost 7 bases and the J segment 6 bases; nucleotides outside the gene matches: 11.

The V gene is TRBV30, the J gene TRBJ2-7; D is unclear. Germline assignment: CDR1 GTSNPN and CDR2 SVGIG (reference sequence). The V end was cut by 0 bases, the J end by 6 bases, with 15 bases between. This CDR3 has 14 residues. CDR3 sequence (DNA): TGTGCCTGGAGTGTCGGTGGGGTTTTTGTCGAGCAGTACTTC. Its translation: CAWSVGGVFVEQYF.